This TCR beta chain emerged from a study of T cell responses to AZD1222 COVID-19 vaccine. Overall study findings and caveats: Only six AZD1222 recipients tested seropositive at baseline. Repertoires in all cases were sampled only once the peak T cell response had passed. Regions left unmutated in variants are reportedly the target of nearly half of spike-specific TCRs.

This CDR3 has 14 residues. Germline assignment: CDR1 SQVTM and CDR2 ANQGSEA. V dropped 0 bases and J dropped 4 bases, with 13 bases sitting between them. Worth noting for this clone: Its antigen remains unknown.

Measured with immunoSEQ multiplex PCR; TCRdb has only the in-frame clones, and not every one. The data contain 90,000 to 150,000 clones, about 90% of them singletons. Specimen: peripheral blood, collected on day 0 of AZD1222 vaccination. The receptor was derived from an adult in good health. The chain joins TRBV29-1 to TRBJ2-7, with D hard to call. For the CDR3, the DNA is TGCAGCGTTGAAGATCCAGATAGCAGGTACGAGCAGTACTTC. It encodes CSVEDPDSRYEQYF.